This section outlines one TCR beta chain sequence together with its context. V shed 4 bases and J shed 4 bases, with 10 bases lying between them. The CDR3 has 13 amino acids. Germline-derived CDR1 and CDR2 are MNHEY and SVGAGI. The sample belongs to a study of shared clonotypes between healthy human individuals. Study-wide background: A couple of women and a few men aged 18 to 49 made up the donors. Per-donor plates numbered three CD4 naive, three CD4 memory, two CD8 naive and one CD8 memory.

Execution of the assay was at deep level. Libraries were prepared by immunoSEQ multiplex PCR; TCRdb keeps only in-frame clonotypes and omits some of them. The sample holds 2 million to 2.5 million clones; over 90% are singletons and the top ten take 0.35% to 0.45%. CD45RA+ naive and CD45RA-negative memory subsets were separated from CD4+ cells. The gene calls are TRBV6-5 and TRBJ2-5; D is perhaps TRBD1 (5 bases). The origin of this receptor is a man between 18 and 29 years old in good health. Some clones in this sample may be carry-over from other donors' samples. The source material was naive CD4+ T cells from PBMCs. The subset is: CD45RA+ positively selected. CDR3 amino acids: CASSFRDRETQYF. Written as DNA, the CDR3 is TGTGCCAGCAGTTTCAGGGATCGAGAGACCCAGTACTTC.